This T cell receptor (beta chain) was recovered during a study of T cell repertoires in cytomegalovirus infection. This CDR3 region has 14 residues. Trimming removed 6 bases from V and 6 bases from J; junction bases left unmatched: 9. From germline, CDR1 is SNHLY and CDR2 FYNNEI. Study-wide results and limits: Cumulative frequency of public TCR beta families picked out carriers of CMV plus the relevant HLA. HLA-C-restricted CMV-specific TCR beta clonotypes prevailed in the ex vivo response.

TCRdb analysed the reads with MiXCR anew, one entry per CDR3 protein. The table lists some 270,000 distinct CDR3 sequences, over 15% of them singletons. Points on this clonotype: The antigen remains undetermined.

The source of this sequence is a human donor in good health (CMV status not recorded). Some clones in this sample may be carry-over from other donors' samples. Sequencing was carried out using CD8+ T cells from PBMCs. The chain carries TRBV2 and TRBJ2-3; 7 bases match TRBD1. CDR3 nucleotide sequence: TGTGCCAGCAGCCAGACAGGGACCGCGGATACGCAGTATTTT. Protein sequence: CASSQTGTADTQYF.